This T cell receptor (beta chain) appears in the sequencing data of a study of blood T cell repertoires in COVID-19. Study-wide background: T cells, B-cell-depleted T cells, or PBMCs provided the cDNA or gDNA that served as material.

Germline V gene sequence: CDR1 KGHDR, CDR2 SFDVKD. The CDR3 extends over 14 amino acids. V lost 1 base and J 10 bases, leaving 14 bases between the germline ends. Assay: immunoSEQ multiplex PCR; the TCRdb copy retains only in-frame clones and omits some. The sample contains 240,000 or so clones, around nine tenths of which appear only once. The material sequenced was peripheral blood. This clonotype was sampled from a woman aged 70 to 79 with active or convalescent COVID-19. The chain has TRBV24-1 and TRBJ2-3; D remains ambiguous. Written as DNA, the CDR3 is TGTGCCACCAGTGATTTACAATCCCGGGTTTCGCAGTATTTT. Protein product: CATSDLQSRVSQYF.